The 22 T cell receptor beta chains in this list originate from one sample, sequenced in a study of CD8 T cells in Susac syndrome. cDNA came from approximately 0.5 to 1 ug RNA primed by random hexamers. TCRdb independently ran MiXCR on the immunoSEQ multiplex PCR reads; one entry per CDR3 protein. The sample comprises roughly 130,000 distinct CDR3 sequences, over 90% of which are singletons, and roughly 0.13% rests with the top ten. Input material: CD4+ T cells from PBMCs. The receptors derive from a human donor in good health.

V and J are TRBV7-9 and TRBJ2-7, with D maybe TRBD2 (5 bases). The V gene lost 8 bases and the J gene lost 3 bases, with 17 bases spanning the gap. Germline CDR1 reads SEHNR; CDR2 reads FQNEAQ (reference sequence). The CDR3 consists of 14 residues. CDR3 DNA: TGTGCCAGCGGTCCGGGATCAGGCTTCTACGAGCAGTACTTC. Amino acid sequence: CASGPGSGFYEQYF.

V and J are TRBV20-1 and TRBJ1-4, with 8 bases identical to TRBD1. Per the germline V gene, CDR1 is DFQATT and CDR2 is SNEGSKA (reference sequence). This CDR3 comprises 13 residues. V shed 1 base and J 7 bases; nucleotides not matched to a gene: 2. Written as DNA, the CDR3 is TGCAGTGCTAGAGCCGGGACAGGTGAAAAACTGTTTTTT. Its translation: CSARAGTGEKLFF.

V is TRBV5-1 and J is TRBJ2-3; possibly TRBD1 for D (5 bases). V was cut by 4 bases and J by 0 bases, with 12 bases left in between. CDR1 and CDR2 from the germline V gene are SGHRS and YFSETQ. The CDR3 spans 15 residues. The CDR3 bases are TGCGCCAGCAGCAAACAGGTTACCAGCACAGATACGCAGTATTTT. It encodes CASSKQVTSTDTQYF.

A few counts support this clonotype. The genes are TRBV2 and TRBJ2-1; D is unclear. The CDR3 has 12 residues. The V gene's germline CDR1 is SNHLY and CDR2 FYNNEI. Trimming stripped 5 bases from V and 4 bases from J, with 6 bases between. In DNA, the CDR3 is TGTGCCAGCAGTCTAGTATACAATGAGCAGTTCTTC. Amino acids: CASSLVYNEQFF.

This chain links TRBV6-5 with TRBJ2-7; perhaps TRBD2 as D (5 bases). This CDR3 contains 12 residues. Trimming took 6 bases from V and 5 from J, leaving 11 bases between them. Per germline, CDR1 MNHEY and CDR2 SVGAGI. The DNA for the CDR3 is TGTGCCAGCAGGACGGGGAGAAACGAGCAGTACTTC. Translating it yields CASRTGRNEQYF.

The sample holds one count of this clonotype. CDR3 in DNA: TGTGCCAGCAGCCAAGAGGGACAGAGCTCCTACAATGAGCAGTTCTTC. Translating gives CASSQEGQSSYNEQFF. V gene TRBV3-1 combines with J gene TRBJ2-1; the match to TRBD1 covers 7 bases. The length of the CDR3 is 16 residues. J lost 0 bases, V lost 0 bases, and 2 bases had no gene match. Germline CDR1 is LGHDT and CDR2 is YNNKEL (reference sequence).

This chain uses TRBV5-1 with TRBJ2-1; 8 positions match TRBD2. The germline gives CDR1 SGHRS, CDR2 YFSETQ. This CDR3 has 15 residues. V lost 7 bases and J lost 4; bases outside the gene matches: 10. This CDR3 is CASRIGVAGYNEQFF. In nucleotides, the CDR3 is TGCGCCAGCCGAATTGGGGTAGCGGGATACAATGAGCAGTTCTTC. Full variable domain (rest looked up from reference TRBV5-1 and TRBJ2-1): KAGVTQTPRYLIKTRGQQVTLSCSPISGHRSVSWYQQTPGQGLQFLFEYFSETQRNKGNFPGRFSGRQFSNSRSEMNVSTLELGDSALYLCASRIGVAGYNEQFFGPGTRLTVL.

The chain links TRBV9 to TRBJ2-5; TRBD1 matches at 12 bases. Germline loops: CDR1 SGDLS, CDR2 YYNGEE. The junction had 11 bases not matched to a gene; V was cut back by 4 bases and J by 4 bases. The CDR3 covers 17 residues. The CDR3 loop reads CASSSVLGQGAGETQYF. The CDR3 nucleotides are TGTGCCAGCAGCTCAGTGCTGGGACAGGGGGCAGGAGAGACCCAGTACTTC.

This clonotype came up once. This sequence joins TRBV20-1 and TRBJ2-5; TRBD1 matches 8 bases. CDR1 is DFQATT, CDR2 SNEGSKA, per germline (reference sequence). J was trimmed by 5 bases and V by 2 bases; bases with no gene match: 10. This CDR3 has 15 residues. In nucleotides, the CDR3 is TGCAGTGCTAGACGAGGGACAGGTCGTGGGGAGACCCAGTACTTC. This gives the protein CSARRGTGRGETQYF.

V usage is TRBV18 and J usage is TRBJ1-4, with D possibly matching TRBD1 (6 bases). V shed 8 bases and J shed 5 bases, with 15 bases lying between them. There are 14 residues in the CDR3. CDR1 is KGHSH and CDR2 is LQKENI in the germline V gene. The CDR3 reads CASQHGTLNEKLFF. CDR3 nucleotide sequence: TGTGCCAGCCAACACGGGACACTCAATGAAAAACTGTTTTTT.

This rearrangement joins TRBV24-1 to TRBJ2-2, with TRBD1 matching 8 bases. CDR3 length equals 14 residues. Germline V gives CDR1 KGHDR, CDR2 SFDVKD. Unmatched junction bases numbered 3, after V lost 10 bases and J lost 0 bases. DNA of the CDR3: TGTGCCACTAGACAGGGGACGAACACCGGGGAGCTGTTTTTT. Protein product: CATRQGTNTGELFF.

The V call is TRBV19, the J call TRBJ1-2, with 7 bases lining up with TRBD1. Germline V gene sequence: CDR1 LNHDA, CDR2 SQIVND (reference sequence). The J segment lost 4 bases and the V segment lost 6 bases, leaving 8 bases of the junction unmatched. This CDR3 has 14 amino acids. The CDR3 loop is CASSLRGRIYGYTF. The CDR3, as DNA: TGTGCCAGTAGCCTGAGGGGGCGCATCTATGGCTACACCTTC.

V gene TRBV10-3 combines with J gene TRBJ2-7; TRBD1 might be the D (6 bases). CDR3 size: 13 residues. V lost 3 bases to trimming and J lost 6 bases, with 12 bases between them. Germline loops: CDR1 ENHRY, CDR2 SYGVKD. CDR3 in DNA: TGTGCCATCAGTGAAGGGGCAGGGGCCGAGCAGTACTTC. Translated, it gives CAISEGAGAEQYF.

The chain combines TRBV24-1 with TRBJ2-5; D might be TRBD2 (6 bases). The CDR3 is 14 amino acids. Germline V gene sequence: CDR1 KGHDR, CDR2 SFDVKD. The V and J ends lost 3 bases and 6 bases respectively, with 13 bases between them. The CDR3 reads CATSDAGGPQTQYF. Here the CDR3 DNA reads TGTGCCACCAGTGATGCCGGAGGGCCGCAGACCCAGTACTTC.

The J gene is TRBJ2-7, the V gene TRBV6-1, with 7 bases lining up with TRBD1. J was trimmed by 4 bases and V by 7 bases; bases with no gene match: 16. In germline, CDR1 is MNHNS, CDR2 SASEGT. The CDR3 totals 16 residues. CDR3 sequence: CASIANRGWRIYEQYF. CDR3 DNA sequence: TGTGCCAGCATCGCGAACAGGGGTTGGAGGATTTACGAGCAGTACTTC.

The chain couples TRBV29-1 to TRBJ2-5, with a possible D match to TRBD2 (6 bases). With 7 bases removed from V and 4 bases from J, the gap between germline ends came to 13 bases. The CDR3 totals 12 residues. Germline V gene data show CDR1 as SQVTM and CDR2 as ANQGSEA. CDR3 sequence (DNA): TGCAGCGCGGGAGAAGGGACAGAGACCCAGTACTTC. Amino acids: CSAGEGTETQYF.

CDR3 residues: CASSQPDRANGELFF. The CDR3 DNA follows: TGTGCCAGCAGCCAACCCGACAGGGCGAACGGGGAGCTGTTTTTT. The chain couples TRBV4-2 to TRBJ2-2, with TRBD1 matching 7 bases. CDR1 is LGHNA, CDR2 YNFKEQ, per germline. The CDR3 runs to 15 residues. After removal of 2 bases from V and 7 bases from J, the junction contained 7 bases not matched to a gene.

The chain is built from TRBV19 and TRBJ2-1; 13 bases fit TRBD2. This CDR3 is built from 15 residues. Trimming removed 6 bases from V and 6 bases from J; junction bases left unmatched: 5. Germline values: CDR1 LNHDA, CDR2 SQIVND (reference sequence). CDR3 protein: CASSQLAGGGNEQFF. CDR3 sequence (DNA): TGTGCCAGTAGCCAACTAGCGGGAGGGGGCAATGAGCAGTTCTTC.

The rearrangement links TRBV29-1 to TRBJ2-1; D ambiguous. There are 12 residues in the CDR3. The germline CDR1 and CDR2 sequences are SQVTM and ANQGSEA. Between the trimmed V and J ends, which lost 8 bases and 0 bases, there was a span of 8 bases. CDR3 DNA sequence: TGCAGCCACTTGAGCTCCTACAATGAGCAGTTCTTC. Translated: CSHLSSYNEQFF.

CDR3 in amino acids: CASSLFGRDSRYEQYF. The DNA of the CDR3 is TGTGCCAGCAGTTTATTCGGTCGGGACAGTCGCTACGAGCAGTACTTC. This chain uses TRBV27 with TRBJ2-7, with TRBD1 matching over 7 bases. This CDR3 has 16 amino acids. The V gene's germline CDR1 is MNHEY and CDR2 SMNVEV (reference sequence). The junction had 9 bases not matched to a gene; V was cut back by 1 base and J by 3 bases.

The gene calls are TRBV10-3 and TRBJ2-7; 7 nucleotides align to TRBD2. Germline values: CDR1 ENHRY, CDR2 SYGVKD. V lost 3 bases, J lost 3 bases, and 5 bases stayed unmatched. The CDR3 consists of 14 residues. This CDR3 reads CAISELAGRYEQYF. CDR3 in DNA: TGTGCCATCAGTGAATTAGCGGGCCGCTACGAGCAGTACTTC.

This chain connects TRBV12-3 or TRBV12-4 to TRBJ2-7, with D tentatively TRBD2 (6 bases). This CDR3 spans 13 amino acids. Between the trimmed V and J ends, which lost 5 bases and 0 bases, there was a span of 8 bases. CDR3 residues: CASSGGFSYEQYF. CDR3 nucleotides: TGTGCCAGCAGTGGGGGGTTCTCCTACGAGCAGTACTTC.